The 28 T cell receptor beta chains reported below all come from one sample, sequenced in a study of OX40 agonist ivuxolimab in advanced cancers. Here immunoSEQ multiplex PCR was the method, and the copy in TCRdb shows in-frame clones only, minus some. This table holds fewer than 80,000 clones, 85% to 90% found once. Sequencing was performed on CD4+ or CD8+ T cells sorted from blood, taken in a trial of the OX40 agonist ivuxolimab. All receptors come from an adult with an advanced solid tumor such as melanoma, head and neck, liver or kidney cancer.

The rearrangement uses TRBV10-3 and TRBJ2-3; no firm D call. This CDR3 contains 16 residues. Trimming cost V 3 bases and J 0 bases, with 13 bases left between them. CDR1 and CDR2 from the germline V gene are ENHRY and SYGVKD. The CDR3 DNA is TGTGCCATCAGTGATCGGCTCGGATCAAGCACAGATACGCAGTATTTT. It is translated as CAISDRLGSSTDTQYF.

The gene calls are TRBV7-9 and TRBJ2-2; the D gene is possibly TRBD2 (7 bases). The CDR3 has 13 residues. From germline, CDR1 is SEHNR and CDR2 FQNEAQ (reference sequence). V was trimmed by 4 bases and J by 6 bases, leaving 9 bases between them. In DNA form, the CDR3 reads TGTGCCAGCAGCTCCGGGGGGCCCGGGGAGCTGTTTTTT. The encoded protein is CASSSGGPGELFF.

CDR3 DNA: TGTGCCAGCAGCTTAAGTCCTAGCGGGGGGGCGGACCAGTACTTC. Protein product: CASSLSPSGGADQYF. This rearrangement joins TRBV7-3 to TRBJ2-5, with TRBD2 identical over 12 bases. Germline-derived CDR1 and CDR2 are SGHTA and FQGTGA. The V segment lost 1 base and the J segment 10 bases; nucleotides outside the gene matches: 7. The CDR3 has 15 residues.

This chain connects TRBV6-5 to TRBJ2-3; 7 nucleotides agree with TRBD1. The CDR3 has 14 residues. The germline V gene encodes CDR1 MNHEY and CDR2 SVGAGI. V lost 7 bases to trimming and J lost 4 bases; unmatched junction nucleotides: 8. The CDR3 sequence: CASIPPGQSDTQYF. In DNA, the CDR3 is TGTGCCAGCATCCCCCCGGGACAGTCAGATACGCAGTATTTT.

The chain has TRBV4-3 and TRBJ2-5, with D perhaps TRBD1 (6 bases). The germline CDR1 and CDR2 sequences are LGHNA and YSLEER. The length of the CDR3 is 14 residues. Trimming stripped 0 bases from V and 5 bases from J, with 10 bases between. The CDR3 is CASSQDTGLETQYF. Written as DNA, the CDR3 is TGCGCCAGCAGCCAAGACACAGGGCTGGAGACCCAGTACTTC.

V gene TRBV2 combines with J gene TRBJ2-1; TRBD2 aligns across 12 bases. Germline trimming cut 2 bases from V and 9 bases from J; bases unmatched to any gene: 8. The CDR3 has 16 amino acids. Germline CDR1 is SNHLY and CDR2 is FYNNEI. CDR3 bases: TGTGCCAGCAGTGAACTCCCTAGCGGGGGGGCGGGTGAGCAGTTCTTC. As protein: CASSELPSGGAGEQFF.

About this clone: Other DNA variants within this sample encode the same CDR3. The chain combines TRBV9 with TRBJ2-1; no reliable D call. The CDR3 contains 12 residues. Trimming stripped 2 bases from V and 4 bases from J, with 4 bases between. Germline V gene data show CDR1 as SGDLS and CDR2 as YYNGEE. CDR3 nucleotide sequence: TGTGCCAGCAGCGTCGGGTACAATGAGCAGTTCTTC. Encoded protein: CASSVGYNEQFF. Drawing the rest from reference TRBV9 and TRBJ2-1, the complete variable domain is DSGVTQTPKHLITATGQRVTLRCSPRSGDLSVYWYQQSLDQGLQFLIQYYNGEERAKGNILERFSAQQFPDLHSELNLSSLELGDSALYFCASSVGYNEQFFGPGTRLTVL.

In this sample, this clone turned up once. V is TRBV6-1 and J is TRBJ2-5; 8 nucleotides line up with TRBD1. Per germline, CDR1 MNHNS and CDR2 SASEGT. CDR3 length: 15 amino acids. With 8 bases clipped from V and 4 bases from J, the junction kept 12 bases outside the gene matches. CDR3 sequence: CASREGQVYSETQYF. CDR3 sequence (DNA): TGTGCCAGCCGAGAGGGACAGGTCTACTCAGAGACCCAGTACTTC.

V is TRBV6-5 and J is TRBJ2-7; no clear D. Germline V gene sequence: CDR1 MNHEY, CDR2 SVGAGI. V was shortened by 6 bases and J by 0 bases, with 15 bases between the two germline ends. CDR3 length: 15 residues. The CDR3, as DNA: TGTGCCAGCAGAACCCACAGCGACGGCTCCTACGAGCAGTACTTC. It is translated as CASRTHSDGSYEQYF.

The V and J genes are TRBV9 and TRBJ2-3; D may be TRBD1 or TRBD2 (5 bases each). V dropped 4 bases and J dropped 0 bases, with 27 bases sitting between them. This CDR3 spans 20 amino acids. Germline V gene data show CDR1 as SGDLS and CDR2 as YYNGEE. The CDR3 spells CASSSRVGDPEITSTDTQYF. The DNA for the CDR3 is TGTGCCAGCAGCTCCCGTGTAGGGGACCCCGAAATAACTAGCACAGATACGCAGTATTTT.

The V call is TRBV5-4, the J call TRBJ2-5; TRBD2 aligns across 7 bases. J gave up 1 base and V 4 bases, and 4 bases lay outside the gene matches. The CDR3 covers 14 residues. Germline values: CDR1 SGHNT, CDR2 YYREEE (reference sequence). CDR3 coding DNA: TGTGCCAGCAGCGATCAGCGGGGCCAAGAGACCCAGTACTTC. Translated, it gives CASSDQRGQETQYF.

The V gene is TRBV5-4, the J gene TRBJ1-3, with 7 nucleotides matching TRBD1. This CDR3 is 17 amino acids long. V shed 2 bases and J 1 base; nucleotides not matched to a gene: 9. Per the germline V gene, CDR1 is SGHNT and CDR2 is YYREEE (reference sequence). This CDR3 is CASSFEPAGGSGNTIYF. The CDR3 region has the DNA TGTGCCAGCAGCTTTGAACCCGCAGGGGGGTCTGGAAACACCATATATTTT.

On this clone: The sample has other DNA sequences that encode this CDR3 too. The chain is built from TRBV7-2 and TRBJ1-6, with unresolved D. CDR1 and CDR2 (germline): SGHTA, FQGNSA. The CDR3 is 12 amino acids. Trimming took 4 bases from V and 7 from J, leaving 5 bases between them. CDR3 sequence (DNA): TGTGCCAGCAGCTCTGGGAATTCACCCCTCCACTTT. This sequence encodes CASSSGNSPLHF.

This clone appeared a few times. The chain carries TRBV11-2 and TRBJ2-4; maybe TRBD1 (5 bases). Germline assignment: CDR1 SGHAT and CDR2 FQNNGV. Trimming shortened V by 5 bases and J by 7 bases, and 15 bases separated the two germline ends. The CDR3 is made up of 14 amino acids. CDR3 protein: CASSRPQGTNIQYF. The CDR3 DNA is TGTGCCAGCAGCCGGCCGCAGGGAACGAACATTCAGTACTTC.

The chain carries TRBV6-6 and TRBJ1-2; D is possibly TRBD1 (6 bases). The CDR3 is 12 amino acids. Germline V lookup: CDR1 MNHNY, CDR2 SVGAGI (reference sequence). V lost 0 bases to trimming and J lost 8 bases, with 7 bases between them. CDR3 in amino acids: CASSYSGGGYTF. CDR3 DNA sequence: TGTGCCAGCAGTTACTCGGGGGGCGGCTACACCTTC.

The J gene is TRBJ2-3, the V gene TRBV29-1; 10 bases align to TRBD2. V lost 1 base to trimming and J lost 5 bases; unmatched junction nucleotides: 0. The CDR3 length is 13 residues. The germline gives CDR1 SQVTM, CDR2 ANQGSEA. In DNA form, the CDR3 reads TGCAGCGTTGAAGGGACTAGCGGAGATACGCAGTATTTT. Its protein is CSVEGTSGDTQYF.

This clone came up once. The DNA of the CDR3 is TGTGCCAGCAGCACGTCAGGGGCCTACAATGAGCAGTTCTTC. Translation: CASSTSGAYNEQFF. The chain employs TRBV9 and TRBJ2-1; D may be TRBD1 (6 bases). Germline-derived CDR1 and CDR2 are SGDLS and YYNGEE. The CDR3 loop spans 14 amino acids. Trimming removed 4 bases from V and 2 bases from J, with 10 bases in between.

V is TRBV30 and J is TRBJ2-2; D is possibly TRBD1 or TRBD2 (5 bases each). This CDR3 comprises 16 residues. Trimming removed 3 bases from V and 9 bases from J, with 23 bases in between. CDR1 GTSNPN and CDR2 SVGIG come from the germline V gene (reference sequence). CDR3 region: CAWSGTPLRSGRELFF. The CDR3, as DNA: TGTGCCTGGAGCGGGACCCCACTACGAAGCGGCCGGGAGCTGTTTTTT.

The V gene is TRBV6-1, the J gene TRBJ1-1; tentatively, D is TRBD1 (5 bases). Germline V gene data show CDR1 as MNHNS and CDR2 as SASEGT. The CDR3 is 15 residues long. V was shortened by 2 bases and J by 6 bases, with 16 bases between the two germline ends. The CDR3 DNA follows: TGTGCCAGCAGTGAAAGTGGCAGGGTTGGTCCTGAAGCTTTCTTT. Amino acids: CASSESGRVGPEAFF.

The genes are TRBV6-6 and TRBJ1-5, with 7 bases matching TRBD1. Per germline, CDR1 MNHNY and CDR2 SVGAGI (reference sequence). Germline trimming cut 7 bases from V and 1 base from J; bases unmatched to any gene: 10. This CDR3 is built from 16 residues. CDR3 bases: TGTGCCAGCACCCGAGGGGAGGGGGCAAGCAATCAGCCCCAGCATTTT. It is translated as CASTRGEGASNQPQHF.

The rearrangement joins TRBV10-1 to TRBJ2-2; 7 bases map to TRBD1. CDR3 length: 19 residues. V trimming: 8 bases; J trimming: 0 bases; junction bases outside the gene matches: 18. Per germline, CDR1 WNHNN and CDR2 SYGVQD (reference sequence). The CDR3 DNA is TGCGCCAGCTACACGATAAAAGAGCTACAGGGGACGAACACCGGGGAGCTGTTTTTT. This codes for CASYTIKELQGTNTGELFF.

The chain employs TRBV12-5 and TRBJ1-2; the D gene is possibly TRBD1 (5 bases). CDR3 length: 17 amino acids. V was shortened by 0 bases and J by 6 bases, with 20 bases between the two germline ends. Germline values: CDR1 LGHNT, CDR2 FRNRAP. The CDR3 coding sequence is TGTGCTAGTGGTTTGGTACTACCAGACAGACTCTTTCATGGCTACACCTTC. This translates into CASGLVLPDRLFHGYTF.

The chain uses TRBV19 and TRBJ1-1; the D is unclear. Germline V gene sequence: CDR1 LNHDA, CDR2 SQIVND (reference sequence). The CDR3 runs 14 residues. V was shortened by 3 bases and J by 0 bases, with 8 bases between the two germline ends. This chain's CDR3 is CASSIQTMNTEAFF. CDR3 bases: TGTGCCAGTAGTATCCAGACCATGAACACTGAAGCTTTCTTT.

The chain uses TRBV6-1 and TRBJ2-3; TRBD2 aligns across 7 bases. The CDR3 runs to 13 residues. Germline-derived CDR1 and CDR2 are MNHNS and SASEGT. J lost 6 bases, V lost 2 bases, and 2 bases had no gene match. CDR3 nucleotide sequence: TGTGCCAGCAGTGAATGGGGGGGGGATACGCAGTATTTT. Translation gives CASSEWGGDTQYF.

This sequence joins TRBV9 and TRBJ2-7; D is uncertain. Trimming stripped 4 bases from V and 2 bases from J, with 13 bases between. CDR1 and CDR2 (germline): SGDLS, YYNGEE. The CDR3 contains 14 residues. CDR3: CASSLDPEPYEQYF. CDR3 sequence (DNA): TGTGCCAGCAGCTTAGACCCGGAGCCCTACGAGCAGTACTTC.

The V gene is TRBV29-1, the J gene TRBJ2-2, with D perhaps TRBD2 (5 bases). Germline CDR1 SQVTM, CDR2 ANQGSEA. CDR3 length: 14 amino acids. The ends were cut back, 5 bases at V and 1 base at J, with 11 bases in the middle. The CDR3 region has the DNA TGCAGCGTTCGGTCCGCGGGGAACACCGGGGAGCTGTTTTTT. Its protein product is CSVRSAGNTGELFF.

DNA of the CDR3: TGCGCCAGCAGCTTGTTGGCTAGCGGGGGGATGGAGACCCAGTACTTC. Residues: CASSLLASGGMETQYF. The gene calls are TRBV5-1 and TRBJ2-5; 11 nucleotides align to TRBD2. The CDR3 extends over 16 amino acids. The ends lost 1 base at V and 5 bases at J; junction bases unmatched: 7. Germline values: CDR1 SGHRS, CDR2 YFSETQ.

Regarding this clone: Different DNA sequences within this sample yield the same CDR3. This chain connects TRBV19 to TRBJ2-2; D perhaps matches TRBD1 (6 bases). The V end lost 1 base, the J end lost 5 bases, and 14 bases lay between the germline ends. The CDR3 sequence is 16 residues long. The germline V gene has CDR1 LNHDA and CDR2 SQIVND (reference sequence). The CDR3 here is CASSIGGQGRTGELFF. The CDR3 DNA follows: TGTGCCAGTAGTATAGGGGGGCAGGGTCGGACCGGGGAGCTGTTTTTT.